The 16 T cell receptor beta chains in this list originate from one sample, sequenced in a study of cytomegalovirus exposure and HLA in healthy donors. The PCR contained 60 Vbeta and 13 Jbeta primers. Measured with immunoSEQ multiplex PCR; TCRdb has only the in-frame clones, and not every one. The sample contains 82,000 or so clones, roughly a tenth of which appear only once. Material: PBMCs. All receptors come from a man in his 60s in good health and CMV-seropositive.

This clone was seen a few times. The J gene is TRBJ2-5, the V gene TRBV4-1; maybe TRBD2 (6 bases). The CDR3 spans 15 residues. Trimming removed 0 bases at V and 7 bases at J, with 15 bases between. The germline CDR1 and CDR2 sequences are MGHRA and YSYEKL. CDR3 DNA: TGCGCCAGCAGCCAAGATCGGGAGAATTCGGCGACCCAGTACTTC. As protein: CASSQDRENSATQYF.

The chain carries TRBV9 and TRBJ2-3, with D perhaps TRBD2 (5 bases). This CDR3 contains 15 residues. V lost 2 bases and J 6 bases, leaving 16 bases between the germline ends. The V gene's germline CDR1 is SGDLS and CDR2 YYNGEE. Here the CDR3 reads CASSVIGLERDTQYF. The DNA of the CDR3 is TGTGCCAGCAGCGTTATTGGACTCGAAAGGGATACGCAGTATTTT.

The gene calls are TRBV18 and TRBJ2-5; 7 bases match TRBD1. The CDR3 spans 16 residues. V lost 3 bases to trimming and J lost 3 bases; unmatched junction nucleotides: 10. Germline CDR1 is KGHSH and CDR2 is LQKENI. CDR3 loop: CASSPTGTADKETQYF. The CDR3 DNA is TGTGCCAGCTCACCCACCGGGACAGCCGATAAAGAGACCCAGTACTTC.

This clone was seen a handful of times. V and J are TRBV5-1 and TRBJ1-2, with D maybe TRBD1 (6 bases). Trimming cost V 4 bases and J 8 bases, with 21 bases left between them. This CDR3 has 15 amino acids. Looked up from germline, CDR1 is SGHRS and CDR2 is YFSETQ. The CDR3 loop is CASSGADRSVSGYTF. In DNA form, the CDR3 reads TGCGCCAGCAGCGGGGCCGACAGGTCCGTCTCGGGCTACACCTTC.

This chain connects TRBV6-5 to TRBJ1-1; tentatively, D is TRBD1 (5 bases). Per germline, CDR1 MNHEY and CDR2 SVGAGI. Trimming cost V 6 bases and J 1 base, with 15 bases left between them. This CDR3 comprises 15 residues. The DNA for the CDR3 is TGTGCCAGCAGCTTAGCCTCCACAGGGAACACTGAAGCTTTCTTT. Its protein is CASSLASTGNTEAFF.

This chain connects TRBV2 to TRBJ2-7; perhaps TRBD1 as D (6 bases). V lost 11 bases and J 1 base, leaving 12 bases between the germline ends. The CDR3 length is 12 residues. Per the germline V gene, CDR1 is SNHLY and CDR2 is FYNNEI. CDR3 protein: CAARTVSYEQYF. The CDR3 nucleotides read TGTGCCGCCCGGACAGTTTCCTACGAGCAGTACTTC.

This clone was counted between two and nine times. J is TRBJ2-1 and V is TRBV28, with D possibly TRBD2 on 6 matching bases. The CDR3 extends over 17 amino acids. Between the trimmed V and J ends, which lost 6 bases and 5 bases, there was a span of 23 bases. Germline V CDR1 and CDR2: MDHEN, SYDVKM. The CDR3 spells CASSNGVLGLVDNEQFF. The CDR3 bases are TGTGCCAGCAGCAACGGGGTCCTGGGACTCGTCGACAATGAGCAGTTCTTC.

This clone was detected only a few times. This chain connects TRBV28 to TRBJ1-2; tentatively, D is TRBD1 (6 bases). V was shortened by 5 bases and J by 7 bases, with 17 bases between the two germline ends. From germline, CDR1 is MDHEN and CDR2 SYDVKM. This CDR3 is 14 amino acids long. The CDR3 nucleotides are TGTGCCAGCAGTCCTCCCGGGGGGCGCGTTGGCTACACCTTC. This sequence encodes CASSPPGGRVGYTF.

This clone came up a few times. The rearrangement joins TRBV19 to TRBJ2-1; TRBD1 aligns across 8 bases. Germline V lookup: CDR1 LNHDA, CDR2 SQIVND (reference sequence). V was pared by 6 bases and J by 5 bases, with 9 bases of the junction left unmatched. The CDR3 is 15 amino acids. As DNA, the CDR3 is TGTGCCAGTAGATTGGACAGGGTCTCGAACAATGAGCAGTTCTTC. Residues: CASRLDRVSNNEQFF.

The chain couples TRBV7-3 to TRBJ1-1; D not resolved. Trimming cost V 2 bases and J 3 bases, with 7 bases left between them. This CDR3 contains 13 residues. Germline CDR1 is SGHTA and CDR2 is FQGTGA. CDR3 loop: CASSLGPDTEAFF. The CDR3 nucleotides are TGTGCCAGCAGCTTAGGGCCGGACACTGAAGCTTTCTTT.

V is TRBV23-1 and J is TRBJ1-1; D is perhaps TRBD1 (6 bases). TRBV23-1 is placed among ORFs of uncertain function. With 6 bases removed from V and 6 bases from J, the gap between germline ends came to 20 bases. CDR3 size: 15 residues. The CDR3 DNA sequence: TGCGCCAGCAGCTCCCGTGGGAGGGGGTGCCCTGAAGCTTTCTTT. It encodes CASSSRGRGCPEAFF.

This clone has just a few counts. The genes are TRBV7-9 and TRBJ2-5; 12 bases are a match to TRBD1. From germline, CDR1 is SEHNR and CDR2 FQNEAQ (reference sequence). The CDR3 extends over 14 amino acids. The V segment lost 3 bases and the J segment 5 bases; nucleotides outside the gene matches: 1. The CDR3 region has the DNA TGTGCCAGCAGCTTGGGGACAGGGGGCGAGACCCAGTACTTC. This gives the protein CASSLGTGGETQYF.

Only a few counts were recorded for this clone. The chain employs TRBV5-4 and TRBJ1-1; D may be TRBD1 (5 bases). The CDR3 is 14 amino acids. Germline values: CDR1 SGHNT, CDR2 YYREEE (reference sequence). Trimming pared 6 bases from V and 4 bases from J, leaving 16 bases between. In nucleotides, the CDR3 is TGTGCCAGCACCTCTGGGGGGGGAAGCACTGAAGCTTTCTTT. As protein: CASTSGGGSTEAFF.

The chain combines TRBV28 with TRBJ1-2, with D maybe TRBD1 (6 bases). The CDR3 has 15 amino acids. V was clipped by 3 bases and J by 7 bases, with 18 bases between them. The germline gives CDR1 MDHEN, CDR2 SYDVKM. CDR3 coding DNA: TGTGCCAGCAGTTTGTGGGGTACAGGGATTAGTGGCTACACCTTC. This gives the protein CASSLWGTGISGYTF.

This clone was found a few times. The chain is built from TRBV15 and TRBJ2-3; perhaps TRBD2 as D (6 bases). The CDR3 covers 18 residues. Germline CDR1 reads LNHNV; CDR2 reads YYDKDF (reference sequence). V lost 3 bases to trimming and J lost 3 bases, with 22 bases between them. The CDR3 reads CATSRADYTNDLTDTQYF. The CDR3 region has the DNA TGTGCCACCAGCAGGGCGGACTACACTAACGATTTGACAGATACGCAGTATTTT.

The rearrangement links TRBV5-6 to TRBJ1-2; D uncertain. The V gene lost 0 bases and the J gene lost 4 bases, with 10 bases spanning the gap. Germline CDR1 is SGHDT and CDR2 is YYEEEE. CDR3 length: 14 amino acids. CDR3 coding DNA: TGTGCCAGCAGCTTGGGCTACCGGGGCTATGGCTACACCTTC. Translated: CASSLGYRGYGYTF.